Sequencing of this T cell receptor (beta chain) was carried out in a study of post-analysis software for immune sequencing data (dated by TCRdb to about 2015). General notes on the study: Relapsing-remitting, secondary progressive and progressive-relapsing multiple sclerosis were recorded as disease courses, and subtype annotation was lacking for some patients. Patient repertoires were compared against roughly 11 previously published healthy control repertoires from donors aged about 6 to 25 years. A subset of samples was prepared in parallel using single-end sample barcoding, then pooled and co-amplified after Illumina adapter ligation. General study outcomes and caveats: Significantly higher frequencies in patients than in controls were found for roughly 5 TRBV segments, including TRBV5-6, TRBV5-1 and TRBV20-1. Significantly lower normalized Chao1 diversity was found in multiple sclerosis patients than in controls, suggesting substantial peripheral T-cell clonal expansion. The multiple sclerosis patient group was slightly younger than the control group. When samples were clustered directly using the F measure, samples prepared in the same batch co-clustered strongly, which prompted a batch-effect correction.

Ten or more counts support this clonotype. What this receptor recognizes is not known. Base quality data are lacking; no much larger clone is found one base away. Receptor libraries were prepared by PCR. TCRdb shows the sequencer as Illumina HiSeq 2500. Unique molecular identifiers were incorporated into TCR beta cDNA libraries to reduce PCR and sequencing biases. Every 1 to 10 million input T cells yielded approximately 500,000 cDNA molecules, meaning each molecule approximated one T cell. Patient libraries were prepared and sequenced with the same protocol used for the earlier healthy control dataset. Samples belonging to the same batch were prepared together, multiplexed and sequenced on a shared HiSeq lane. Per the source publication's procedure: Raw barcoded reads were processed with MIGEC, and single-read molecular identifier groups were discarded before consensus assembly and CDR3 extraction. VDJtools was used for post-analysis of the clonotype tables, with diversity normalized by down-sampling every dataset to the smallest sample size. To correct batch-related cross-sample contamination, repertoire overlap clustering matched CDR3 amino acid sequences but not nucleotide sequences. The public reads were reanalyzed by TCRdb: fastp trimming at Q25, MiXCR alignment, in-frame beta chains only. Rows merge per CDR3 protein into single entries with the most common DNA and genes. TCRdb's processing, not the authors' own work, is the source of the V and J calls. The sample data list under 900,000 distinct CDR3 sequences, and under 70% of these were observed just once. The top ten constitute over 4% of the sample.

To demonstrate the VDJtools post-analysis software, the study profiled TCR beta repertoires from the peripheral blood of about a dozen young patients with multiple sclerosis. Multiple sclerosis patients were children and adolescents aged about 6 to 15 years. Including the terminal cysteine and phenylalanine, the CDR3 comprises 11 residues. The only DNA kept is the CDR3, 33 bases in frame from the first base. Based on the germline V gene, the CDR1 and CDR2 sequences are SGHTA and FQGNSA. The germline ends are 6 bases apart after V is trimmed by 5 bases and J by 6 bases. The receptor was derived from a girl aged 10 to 17 with multiple sclerosis. Sequencing was done on a sample of blood. The chain uses TRBV7-2 and TRBJ2-3, with the D gene not clear enough to name. For the CDR3, the sequence is CASSPQDTQYF. The DNA is TGTGCCAGCAGCCCCCAGGATACGCAGTATTTT.